The clone carrying this T cell receptor (beta chain) occurred a few times. Assay: immunoSEQ multiplex PCR; the TCRdb copy retains only in-frame clones and omits some. Of about 66,000 clones in the sample, 88% were seen once. This CDR3 contains 16 residues. Germline V CDR1 and CDR2: MNHNS, SASEGT. The trim removed 2 bases at V and 1 base at J, leaving 6 bases unmatched. This entry comes from a study of technical replicates of blood from a few donors. Sequencing used PBMCs. The chain has TRBV6-1 and TRBJ2-7; TRBD1 agrees at 9 bases. This clonotype was obtained from a human donor in good health. Some clones in this sample may be carry-over from other donors' samples. CDR3 sequence: CASSEPNRGRSYEQYF. Here the CDR3 DNA reads TGTGCCAGCAGTGAACCAAACAGGGGGCGATCCTACGAGCAGTACTTC.